This record covers a single T cell receptor beta chain. Sequencing used immunoSEQ multiplex PCR; TCRdb keeps in-frame clones, though not all of them. The table has about 140,000 clones, 90% to 95% seen once; the top ten hold roughly 13%. The data were taken from a study of control samples from healthy donors and cancer patients. The sequence was obtained from a man in his forties in good health. The sequencing sample was made of blood.

For the CDR3, the DNA is TGTGCCAGCAGTTATGACAGTTCTAACACTGAAGCTTTCTTT. It yields the protein CASSYDSSNTEAFF. The chain carries TRBV2 and TRBJ1-1; perhaps TRBD1 as D (5 bases). The CDR3 extends over 14 amino acids. Germline V CDR1 and CDR2: SNHLY, FYNNEI. V gave up 5 bases and J gave up 2 bases, with 12 bases separating them.